The 13 T cell receptor beta chains in this list originate from one sample, sequenced in a study of control samples from healthy donors and cancer patients. The method was immunoSEQ multiplex PCR; TCRdb's version includes in-frame clones alone and lacks a portion of them. Among around 110,000 clones, more than 75% were seen once, and the ten largest hold over 2%. The material sequenced was blood. These receptors were obtained from a woman aged 70-85 years in good health.

The rearrangement uses TRBV5-1 and TRBJ1-2; D not certain. Per the germline V gene, CDR1 is SGHRS and CDR2 is YFSETQ. CDR3 length: 13 amino acids. V lost 2 bases and J lost 2, with 7 bases in between. The CDR3 reads CASSFQTNYGYTF. Here the CDR3 DNA reads TGCGCCAGCAGCTTTCAAACGAACTATGGCTACACCTTC.

The rearrangement joins TRBV25-1 to TRBJ1-5; the D is unclear. The CDR3 runs 15 residues. Germline V gene sequence: CDR1 MGHDK, CDR2 SYGVNS. Trimming pared 1 base from V and 10 bases from J, leaving 17 bases between. CDR3 in amino acids: CASSEFRGKQLPQHF. The DNA of the CDR3 is TGTGCCAGCAGTGAATTTCGGGGAAAGCAGCTACCCCAGCATTTT.

The rearrangement joins TRBV7-9 to TRBJ2-5, with D possibly being TRBD1 (7 bases). V was trimmed by 1 base and J by 2 bases, leaving 17 bases between them. Germline V lookup: CDR1 SEHNR, CDR2 FQNEAQ (reference sequence). The CDR3 contains 17 residues. The CDR3: CASSLVGRRGQQETQYF. DNA of the CDR3: TGTGCCAGCAGCTTAGTGGGGCGGAGGGGACAGCAAGAGACCCAGTACTTC.

This chain connects TRBV6-2 or TRBV6-3 to TRBJ2-5, with D perhaps TRBD2 (6 bases). Germline V gene lookup returns CDR1 MNHEY and CDR2 SVGEGT. This CDR3 region has 15 residues. Trimming removed 2 bases at V and 1 base at J, with 11 bases between. In DNA, the CDR3 is TGTGCCAGCAGTTACGGGGGGAAGGCCCAAGAGACCCAGTACTTC. This codes for CASSYGGKAQETQYF.

This rearrangement joins TRBV5-6 to TRBJ1-2; 7 nucleotides agree with TRBD1. This CDR3 has 13 amino acids. Germline CDR1 is SGHDT and CDR2 is YYEEEE. V was clipped by 2 bases and J by 6 bases; unmatched bases: 4. This chain's CDR3 is CASSLGTADGYTF. CDR3 nucleotides: TGTGCCAGCAGCTTAGGGACAGCGGATGGCTACACCTTC.

V usage is TRBV29-1 and J usage is TRBJ1-4; D gene ambiguous. Trimming stripped 3 bases from V and 11 bases from J, with 10 bases between. The germline V gene encodes CDR1 SQVTM and CDR2 ANQGSEA. The CDR3 loop spans 11 amino acids. CDR3 bases: TGCAGCGTTGAGCGGGTCGGGAAACTGTTTTTT. Translation: CSVERVGKLFF.

The chain is built from TRBV4-1 and TRBJ2-3; D is undetermined. Trimming shortened V by 4 bases and J by 7 bases, and 9 bases separated the two germline ends. Per the germline V gene, CDR1 is MGHRA and CDR2 is YSYEKL. This CDR3 has 12 residues. The CDR3 loop reads CASSPLGNTQYF. The DNA of the CDR3 is TGCGCCAGCAGCCCGCTCGGAAATACGCAGTATTTT.

The V gene is TRBV5-5, the J gene TRBJ1-4; 12 nucleotides align to TRBD1. Germline loops: CDR1 SGHKS, CDR2 YYEKEE (reference sequence). Losses at the gene ends were 4 bases for V and 2 bases for J; bases not matched to a gene: 9. This CDR3 spans 18 amino acids. The CDR3 DNA follows: TGTGCCAGCAGCAGAGGGACAGGGGGCCGAGGGACTAATGAAAAACTGTTTTTT. Amino acids: CASSRGTGGRGTNEKLFF.

The CDR3 region has the DNA TGTGCCAGCACTGGGGGTAGGAGTGGTGAAAAACTGTTTTTT. Its translation is CASTGGRSGEKLFF. The chain recombines TRBV6-5 with TRBJ1-4; maybe TRBD1 (5 bases). Germline CDR1 is MNHEY and CDR2 is SVGAGI. V was trimmed by 7 bases and J by 7 bases, leaving 16 bases between them. The CDR3 contains 14 residues.

The sample holds one count of this clone. V usage is TRBV6-5 and J usage is TRBJ1-3; tentative D call: TRBD1 (6 bases). Trimming pared 5 bases from V and 3 bases from J, leaving 14 bases between. CDR3 length: 15 residues. Germline CDR1 reads MNHEY; CDR2 reads SVGAGI. The CDR3 sequence is CASSRARGGGNTIYF. The CDR3 DNA sequence: TGTGCCAGCAGTAGGGCCAGGGGAGGTGGAAACACCATATATTTT.

This clone was recorded only once. The rearrangement uses TRBV4-1 and TRBJ2-1; the match to TRBD1 covers 8 bases. The junction had 3 bases not matched to a gene; V was cut back by 5 bases and J by 0 bases. The CDR3 is 15 amino acids. Looked up from germline, CDR1 is MGHRA and CDR2 is YSYEKL. CDR3 in amino acids: CASSLGQGSYNEQFF. The CDR3 bases are TGCGCCAGCAGCTTAGGACAGGGCTCCTACAATGAGCAGTTCTTC.

This clone was counted a single time. CDR3: CASNRLAGRYEQYF. As DNA, the CDR3 is TGTGCCAGCAACAGACTAGCGGGTCGGTACGAGCAGTACTTC. The gene calls are TRBV6-5 and TRBJ2-7; 10 bases agree with TRBD2. The junction had 7 bases not matched to a gene; V was cut back by 7 bases and J by 4 bases. The CDR3 runs 14 residues. Germline loops: CDR1 MNHEY, CDR2 SVGAGI.

This chain links TRBV7-9 with TRBJ2-7; D gene ambiguous. Germline CDR1 SEHNR, CDR2 FQNEAQ (reference sequence). There are 11 residues in the CDR3. Trimming removed 2 bases at V and 5 bases at J, with 4 bases between. CDR3: CASSLFHEQYF. The CDR3 nucleotides read TGTGCCAGCAGCTTATTCCACGAGCAGTACTTC.